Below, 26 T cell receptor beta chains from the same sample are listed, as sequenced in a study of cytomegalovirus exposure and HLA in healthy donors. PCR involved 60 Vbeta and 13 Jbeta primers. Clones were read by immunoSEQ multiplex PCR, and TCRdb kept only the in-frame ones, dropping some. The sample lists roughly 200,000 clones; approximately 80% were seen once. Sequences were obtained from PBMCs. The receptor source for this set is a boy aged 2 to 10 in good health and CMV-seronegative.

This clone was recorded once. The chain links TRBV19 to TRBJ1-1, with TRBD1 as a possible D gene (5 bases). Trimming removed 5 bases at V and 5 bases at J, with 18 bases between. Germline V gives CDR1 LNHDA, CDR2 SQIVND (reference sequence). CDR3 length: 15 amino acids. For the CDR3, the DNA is TGTGCCAGTAGTCCCCAGGGTATCGGAGGGACTGAAGCTTTCTTT. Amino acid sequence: CASSPQGIGGTEAFF.

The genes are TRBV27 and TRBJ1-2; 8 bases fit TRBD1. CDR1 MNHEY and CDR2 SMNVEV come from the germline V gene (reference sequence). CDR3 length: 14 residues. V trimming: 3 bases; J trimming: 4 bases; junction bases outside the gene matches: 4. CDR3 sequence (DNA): TGTGCCAGCAGTTTTTACGACAGGGGCTATGGCTACACCTTC. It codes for CASSFYDRGYGYTF.

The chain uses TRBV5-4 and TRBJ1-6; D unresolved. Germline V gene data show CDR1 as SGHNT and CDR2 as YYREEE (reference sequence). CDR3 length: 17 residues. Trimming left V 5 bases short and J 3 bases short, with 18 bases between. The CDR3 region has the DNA TGTGCCAGCAGTTTGTACTCGCGGGAAAACTATAATTCACCCCTCCACTTT. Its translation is CASSLYSRENYNSPLHF.

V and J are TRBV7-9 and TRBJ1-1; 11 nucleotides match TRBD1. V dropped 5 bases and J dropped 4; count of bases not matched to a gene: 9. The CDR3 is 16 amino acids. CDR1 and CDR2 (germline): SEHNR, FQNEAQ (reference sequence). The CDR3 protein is CASSLTPGTGGTEAFF. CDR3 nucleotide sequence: TGTGCCAGCAGCCTAACTCCCGGGACAGGGGGCACTGAAGCTTTCTTT.

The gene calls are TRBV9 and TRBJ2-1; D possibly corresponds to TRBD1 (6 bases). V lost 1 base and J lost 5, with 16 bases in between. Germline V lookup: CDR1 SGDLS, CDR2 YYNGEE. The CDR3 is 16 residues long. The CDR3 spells CASSVIGGDRNNEQFF. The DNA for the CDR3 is TGTGCCAGCAGCGTAATAGGAGGAGACAGGAACAATGAGCAGTTCTTC.

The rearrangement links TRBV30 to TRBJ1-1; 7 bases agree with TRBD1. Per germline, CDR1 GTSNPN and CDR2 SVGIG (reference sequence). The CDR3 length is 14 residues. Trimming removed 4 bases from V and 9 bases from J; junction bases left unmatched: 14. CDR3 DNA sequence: TGTGCCTGGACCGCGGGGACAGACTTTCGTAAAGCTTTCTTT. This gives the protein CAWTAGTDFRKAFF.

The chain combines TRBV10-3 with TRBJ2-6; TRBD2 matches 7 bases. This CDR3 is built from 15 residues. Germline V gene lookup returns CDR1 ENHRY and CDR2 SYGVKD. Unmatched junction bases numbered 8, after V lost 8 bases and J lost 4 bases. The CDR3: CAIGPGRAGANVLTF. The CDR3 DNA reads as TGTGCCATCGGGCCGGGGAGGGCCGGGGCCAACGTCCTGACTTTC.

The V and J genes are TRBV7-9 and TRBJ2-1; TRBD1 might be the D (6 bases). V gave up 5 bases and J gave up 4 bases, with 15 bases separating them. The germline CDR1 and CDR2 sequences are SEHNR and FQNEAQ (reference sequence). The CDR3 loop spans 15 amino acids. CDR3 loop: CASSPGVGVYNEQFF. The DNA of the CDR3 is TGTGCCAGCAGCCCAGGGGTGGGGGTATACAATGAGCAGTTCTTC.

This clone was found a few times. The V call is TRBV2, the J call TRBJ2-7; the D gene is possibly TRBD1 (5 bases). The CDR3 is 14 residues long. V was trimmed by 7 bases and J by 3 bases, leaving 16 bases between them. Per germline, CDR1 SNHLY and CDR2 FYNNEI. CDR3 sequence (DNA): TGTGCCAGCATAACCTGGACACTGGACTACGAGCAGTACTTC. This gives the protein CASITWTLDYEQYF.

The CDR3 sequence is CASSEAPIGWVRDNEQFF. The CDR3 nucleotides read TGTGCCAGCAGTGAGGCCCCTATAGGCTGGGTTCGGGACAATGAGCAGTTCTTC. The chain combines TRBV25-1 with TRBJ2-1; D not certain. This CDR3 has 18 amino acids. Trimming shortened V by 3 bases and J by 5 bases, and 23 bases separated the two germline ends. The V gene's germline CDR1 is MGHDK and CDR2 SYGVNS.

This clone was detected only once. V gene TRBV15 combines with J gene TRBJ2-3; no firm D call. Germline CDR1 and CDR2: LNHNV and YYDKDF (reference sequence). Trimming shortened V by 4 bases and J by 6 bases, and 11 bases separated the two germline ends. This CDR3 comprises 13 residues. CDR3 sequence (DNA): TGTGCCACCAGCACACCCAGGCAGGATACGCAGTATTTT. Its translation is CATSTPRQDTQYF.

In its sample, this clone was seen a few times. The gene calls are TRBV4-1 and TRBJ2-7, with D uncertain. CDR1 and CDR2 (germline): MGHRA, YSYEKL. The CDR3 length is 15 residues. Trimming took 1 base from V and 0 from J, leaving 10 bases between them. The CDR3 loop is CASSQVIPSSYEQYF. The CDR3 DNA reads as TGCGCCAGCAGCCAAGTGATCCCTAGCTCCTACGAGCAGTACTTC.

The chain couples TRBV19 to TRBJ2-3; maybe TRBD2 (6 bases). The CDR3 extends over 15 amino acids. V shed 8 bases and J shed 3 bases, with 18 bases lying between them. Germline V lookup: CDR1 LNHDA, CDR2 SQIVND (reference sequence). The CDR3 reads CASPGTAGPTDTQYF. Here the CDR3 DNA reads TGTGCCAGTCCCGGGACTGCTGGTCCAACAGATACGCAGTATTTT.

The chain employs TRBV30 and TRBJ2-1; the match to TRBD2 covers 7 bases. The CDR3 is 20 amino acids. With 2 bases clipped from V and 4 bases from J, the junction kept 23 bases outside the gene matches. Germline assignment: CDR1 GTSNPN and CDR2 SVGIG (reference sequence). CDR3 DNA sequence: TGTGCCTGGAGTATCCCAGGCCCAACACTATCCAGCGGGGATTACAATGAGCAGTTCTTC. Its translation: CAWSIPGPTLSSGDYNEQFF. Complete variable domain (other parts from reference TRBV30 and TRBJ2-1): SQTIHQWPATLVQPVGSPLSLECTVEGTSNPNLYWYRQAAGRGLQLLFYSVGIGQISSEVPQNLSASRPQDRQFILSSKKLLLSDSGFYLCAWSIPGPTLSSGDYNEQFFGPGTRLTVL.

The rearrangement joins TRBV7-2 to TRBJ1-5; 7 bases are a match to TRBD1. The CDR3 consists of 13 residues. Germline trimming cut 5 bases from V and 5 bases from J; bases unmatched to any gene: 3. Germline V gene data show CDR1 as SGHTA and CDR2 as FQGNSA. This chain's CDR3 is CASSQTGHQPQHF. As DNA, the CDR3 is TGTGCCAGCAGCCAGACAGGGCATCAGCCCCAGCATTTT.

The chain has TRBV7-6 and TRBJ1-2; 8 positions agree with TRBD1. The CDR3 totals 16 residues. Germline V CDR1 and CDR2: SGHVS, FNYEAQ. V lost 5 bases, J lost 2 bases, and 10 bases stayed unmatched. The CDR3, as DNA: TGTGCCAGCAGCCCCGGACAGGGCGATGGGAACTATGGCTACACCTTC. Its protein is CASSPGQGDGNYGYTF.

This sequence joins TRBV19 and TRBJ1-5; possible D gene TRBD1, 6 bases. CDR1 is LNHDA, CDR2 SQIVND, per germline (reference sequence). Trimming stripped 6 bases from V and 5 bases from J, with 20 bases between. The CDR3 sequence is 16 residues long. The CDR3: CASSLREGGRDQPQHF. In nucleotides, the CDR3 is TGTGCCAGTAGCCTGCGGGAGGGGGGGCGAGATCAGCCCCAGCATTTT.

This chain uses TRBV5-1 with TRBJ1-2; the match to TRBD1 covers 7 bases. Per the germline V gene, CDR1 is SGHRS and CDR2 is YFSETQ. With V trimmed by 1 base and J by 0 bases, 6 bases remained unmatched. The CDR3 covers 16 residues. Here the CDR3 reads CASSLTGASPNYGYTF. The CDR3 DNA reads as TGCGCCAGCAGCTTGACAGGGGCGTCTCCTAACTATGGCTACACCTTC.

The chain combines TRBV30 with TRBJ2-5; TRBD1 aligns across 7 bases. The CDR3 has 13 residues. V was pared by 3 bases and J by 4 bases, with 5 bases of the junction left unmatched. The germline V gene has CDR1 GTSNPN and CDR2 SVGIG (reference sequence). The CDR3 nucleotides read TGTGCCTGGAGATCCAGGGGGTCAGAGACCCAGTACTTC. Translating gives CAWRSRGSETQYF.

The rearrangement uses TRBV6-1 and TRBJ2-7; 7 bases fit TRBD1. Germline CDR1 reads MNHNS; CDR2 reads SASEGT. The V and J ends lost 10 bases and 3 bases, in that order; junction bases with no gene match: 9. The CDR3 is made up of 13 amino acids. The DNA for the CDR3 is TGTGCCACCATTATGACAGGGAACTACGAGCAGTACTTC. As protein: CATIMTGNYEQYF.

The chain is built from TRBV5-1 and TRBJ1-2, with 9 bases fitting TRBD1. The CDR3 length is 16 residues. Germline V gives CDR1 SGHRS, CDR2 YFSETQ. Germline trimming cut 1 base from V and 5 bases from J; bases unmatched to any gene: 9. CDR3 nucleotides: TGCGCCAGCAGCTTGACAGGGGGCTCCGATTTATATGGCTACACCTTC. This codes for CASSLTGGSDLYGYTF.

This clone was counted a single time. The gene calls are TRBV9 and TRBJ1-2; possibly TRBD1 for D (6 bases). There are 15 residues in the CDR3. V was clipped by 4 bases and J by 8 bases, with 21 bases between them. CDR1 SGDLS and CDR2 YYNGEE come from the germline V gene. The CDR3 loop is CASSPNPGVRNGYTF. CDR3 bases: TGTGCCAGCAGCCCTAACCCAGGGGTAAGGAACGGCTACACCTTC.

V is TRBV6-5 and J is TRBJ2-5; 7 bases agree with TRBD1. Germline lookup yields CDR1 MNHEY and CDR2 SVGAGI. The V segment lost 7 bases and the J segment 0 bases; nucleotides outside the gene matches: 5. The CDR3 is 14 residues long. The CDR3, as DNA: TGTGCCAGCACGACGGGACAGCACCAAGAGACCCAGTACTTC. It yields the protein CASTTGQHQETQYF.

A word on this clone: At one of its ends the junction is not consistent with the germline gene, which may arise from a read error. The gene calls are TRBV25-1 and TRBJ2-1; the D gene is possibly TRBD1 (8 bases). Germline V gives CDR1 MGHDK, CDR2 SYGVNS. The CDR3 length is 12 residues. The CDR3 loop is CASSGGGTGWVF. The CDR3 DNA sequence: TGTGCCAGCAGTGGGGGGGGGACAGGATGGGTCTTC.

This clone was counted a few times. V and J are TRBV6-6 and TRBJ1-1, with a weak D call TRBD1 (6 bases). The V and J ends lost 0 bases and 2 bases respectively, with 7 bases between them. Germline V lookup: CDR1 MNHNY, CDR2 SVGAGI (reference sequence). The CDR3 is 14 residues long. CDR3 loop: CASSYSDSNTEAFF. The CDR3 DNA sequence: TGTGCCAGCAGTTACTCGGACAGCAACACTGAAGCTTTCTTT.

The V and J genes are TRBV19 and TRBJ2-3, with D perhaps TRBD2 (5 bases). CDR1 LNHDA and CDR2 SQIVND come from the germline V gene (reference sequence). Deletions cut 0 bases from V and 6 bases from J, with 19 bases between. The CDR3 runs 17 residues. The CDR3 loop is CASSIDEGSAIVDTQYF. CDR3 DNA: TGTGCCAGTAGTATAGATGAGGGCTCCGCCATCGTGGATACGCAGTATTTT.